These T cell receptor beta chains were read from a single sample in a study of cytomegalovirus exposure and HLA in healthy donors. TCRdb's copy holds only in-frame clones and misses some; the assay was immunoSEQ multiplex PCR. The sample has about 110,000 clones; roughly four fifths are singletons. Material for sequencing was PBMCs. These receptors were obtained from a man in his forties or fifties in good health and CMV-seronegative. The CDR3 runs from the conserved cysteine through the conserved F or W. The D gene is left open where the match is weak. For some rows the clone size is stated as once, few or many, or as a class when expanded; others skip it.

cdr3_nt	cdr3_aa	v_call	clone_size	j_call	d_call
TGTGCCAGTCGGCCAGCGGTGACTGCCTACGAGCAGTACTTC	CASRPAVTAYEQYF	TRBV19	-	TRBJ2-7	-
TGCGCCAGCAGCCAAGACGGGGGGGCGTATGGCTACACCTTC	CASSQDGGAYGYTF	TRBV4-3	-	TRBJ1-2	-
TGTGCCAGCAGTTACCTGTCGACAGGGGGGGGGACTGAAGCTTTCTTT	CASSYLSTGGGTEAFF	TRBV6-5	-	TRBJ1-1	TRBD1
TGTGCCAGCAGCTTCACAGGGACTGGAAACACCATATATTTT	CASSFTGTGNTIYF	TRBV7-2	-	TRBJ1-3	-
TGCGCCAGCAGCCCCACTTCGGAGACTAACTATGGCTACACCTTC	CASSPTSETNYGYTF	TRBV4-1	-	TRBJ1-2	-
TGTGCCAGCAGAACGACAGGGGGCGAACAGCCCCAGCATTTT	CASRTTGGEQPQHF	TRBV28	-	TRBJ1-5	TRBD1
TGTGCCAGCAGCTTAGTAAACAGTCCCAATGAAAAACTGTTTTTT	CASSLVNSPNEKLFF	TRBV7-9	-	TRBJ1-4	-
TGTGCCAGTAACAGGGAAAATAATTCACCCCTCCACTTT	CASNRENNSPLHF	TRBV19	-	TRBJ1-6	-
TGTGCCACCAGCAGAGTCGGTCTACGGGACTATGGCTACACCTTC	CATSRVGLRDYGYTF	TRBV15	-	TRBJ1-2	-
TGTGCCAGCTCACCATACGGTGCCACAGATACGCAGTATTTT	CASSPYGATDTQYF	TRBV18	-	TRBJ2-3	-
TGTGCCTGGGCGACAGGCAGGAGCTCCTACGAGCAGTACTTC	CAWATGRSSYEQYF	TRBV30	few	TRBJ2-7	-
TGTGCCAGCACCCCAGCAGGGAATAAAGAGACCCAGTACTTC	CASTPAGNKETQYF	TRBV28	-	TRBJ2-5	-
TGCGCCAGCAGTCAATCGGCCGTTGGACAGGATGTCGATGAGCAGTTCTTC	CASSQSAVGQDVDEQFF	TRBV23-1	-	TRBJ2-1	TRBD1
TGTGCCAGCAGTGAGCTCAGGGCCAATGAGCAGTTCTTC	CASSELRANEQFF	TRBV6-1	-	TRBJ2-1	-
TGTGCCAGCAGCTGGGGACAGGGGAGAGGGGGCTACACCTTC	CASSWGQGRGGYTF	TRBV6-5	-	TRBJ1-2	TRBD1
TGTGCCAGCTCACCGGAGGGTAATTCACCCCTCCACTTT	CASSPEGNSPLHF	TRBV18	-	TRBJ1-6	-
TGTGCCAGCAGCGTAGAGGGGTCGTCCCGCTCTGGAAACACCATATATTTT	CASSVEGSSRSGNTIYF	TRBV9	once	TRBJ1-3	-
TGTGCCACCAGCAGATCGCAGGGAGGTCGGTACTTC	CATSRSQGGRYF	TRBV15	-	TRBJ2-7	-
TGTGCCAGCAAAAGGGGGGGTTATAGGACTGGGGCCAACGTCCTGACTTTC	CASKRGGYRTGANVLTF	TRBV19	-	TRBJ2-6	-
TGTGCCAGCACGGGACAACTTAGCTCCTACAATGAGCAGTTCTTC	CASTGQLSSYNEQFF	TRBV11-2	-	TRBJ2-1	-
TGTGCCAGTAGTGAGGCTATGGCCGGAGGAAACACCATATATTTT	CASSEAMAGGNTIYF	TRBV19	-	TRBJ1-3	-
TGTGCCATCAGTGCTGCCCCACAGGGGGCAAATTCACCCCTCCACTTT	CAISAAPQGANSPLHF	TRBV10-3	-	TRBJ1-6	TRBD1
TGTGCCATCAGTGATGGGAGTAAAACCAGGAGACCCACAGATACGCAGTATTTT	CAISDGSKTRRPTDTQYF	TRBV10-3	-	TRBJ2-3	-
TGTGCCAGCAGTGAATTTCGGGGTGAGACCCAGTACTTC	CASSEFRGETQYF	TRBV25-1	-	TRBJ2-5	-
TGTGCCAGCAGCCCGGGACAGTTTCTTCAAGAGACCCAGTACTTC	CASSPGQFLQETQYF	TRBV7-2	few	TRBJ2-5	TRBD1
TGCGCCAGCAGCGGGACTCAAACTGCCGGAGATACGCAGTATTTT	CASSGTQTAGDTQYF	TRBV10-1	-	TRBJ2-3	-
TGTGCCAGCAGCCCGGGGGGGGCTAACTATGGCTACACCTTC	CASSPGGANYGYTF	TRBV5-4	-	TRBJ1-2	-
TGTGCCAGCAGCTCGGACAGGGGCGTGGAGACCCAGTACTTC	CASSSDRGVETQYF	TRBV7-9	once	TRBJ2-5	TRBD1
TGTGCCAGCAGCACTAGACAGGGGCACACTGAAGCTTTCTTT	CASSTRQGHTEAFF	TRBV21-1	-	TRBJ1-1	-
TGTGCCAGCAGTGTTGAGACTAGCGCCGAGCAGTACTTC	CASSVETSAEQYF	TRBV2	-	TRBJ2-7	TRBD2
TGTGCCATCAGTGAGTATGGGACTCACACCGGGGAGCTGTTTTTT	CAISEYGTHTGELFF	TRBV10-3	-	TRBJ2-2	-
TGTGCCAGCAATCACAGGGGCGCGGGCACTGAAGCCTTCTTT	CASNHRGAGTEAFF	TRBV6-5	-	TRBJ1-1	TRBD1
TGTGCCAGTAGTATAGGGGGGACAGGGGTCAATCAGCCCCAGCATTTT	CASSIGGTGVNQPQHF	TRBV19	-	TRBJ1-5	TRBD1
TGTGCCAGCAGCTCAGACCTCCGGGACAGGGAAGAGACCCAGTACTTC	CASSSDLRDREETQYF	TRBV11-2	-	TRBJ2-5	TRBD1
TGTGCCAGCAGCCGGGAGGAAGACAGTCACCACACCTTC	CASSREEDSHHTF	TRBV6-5	-	TRBJ1-2	-
TGTTCCAGCAGCTTACAAGCTGGAGAGACCCAGTACTTC	CSSSLQAGETQYF	TRBV7-9	-	TRBJ2-5	-
TGTGCCAGCAGTGGCCGTCAGGGGTCCACTGAAGCTTTCTTT	CASSGRQGSTEAFF	TRBV28	-	TRBJ1-1	-
TGTGCCAGCAGTAAAGAGGGGATAAGGGGTCAGCCCCAGCATTTT	CASSKEGIRGQPQHF	TRBV2	-	TRBJ1-5	-
TGTGCCAGCAGCCAAGGGCTTCACTATGGCTACACCTTC	CASSQGLHYGYTF	TRBV14	once	TRBJ1-2	-
TGCGCCAGCAGCTCGGACAGGGGAGGTTCACCCCTCCACTTT	CASSSDRGGSPLHF	TRBV5-1	-	TRBJ1-6	TRBD1
TGCAGCGTTGTTGGACAGGTCAACTATGGCTACACCTTC	CSVVGQVNYGYTF	TRBV29-1	-	TRBJ1-2	TRBD1
TGTGCCAGCAGCTGGGGACAGGGAAGCTACAATGAGCAGTTCTTC	CASSWGQGSYNEQFF	TRBV28	-	TRBJ2-1	TRBD1
TGTGCCAGTTTAACGGGGGATAACTCTGGAAACACCATATATTTT	CASLTGDNSGNTIYF	TRBV19	-	TRBJ1-3	-
TGTGCCATCAGTCCTCCCGCGAACACCGGGGAGCTGTTTTTT	CAISPPANTGELFF	TRBV10-3	-	TRBJ2-2	-
TGTGCCAGGGGAATACGGGGGGAGATACTATTACGAGCCGAACAGTACTTC	CARGIRGEILLRAEQYF	TRBV9	-	TRBJ2-5	TRBD2
TGTGCCAGCAGCGTTACTAGCGCCAATGAGCAGTTCTTC	CASSVTSANEQFF	TRBV9	-	TRBJ2-1	TRBD2
TGTGCCATCAGTCCTGACAGGAGAGCTTACAATGAGCAGTTCTTC	CAISPDRRAYNEQFF	TRBV10-3	-	TRBJ2-1	-